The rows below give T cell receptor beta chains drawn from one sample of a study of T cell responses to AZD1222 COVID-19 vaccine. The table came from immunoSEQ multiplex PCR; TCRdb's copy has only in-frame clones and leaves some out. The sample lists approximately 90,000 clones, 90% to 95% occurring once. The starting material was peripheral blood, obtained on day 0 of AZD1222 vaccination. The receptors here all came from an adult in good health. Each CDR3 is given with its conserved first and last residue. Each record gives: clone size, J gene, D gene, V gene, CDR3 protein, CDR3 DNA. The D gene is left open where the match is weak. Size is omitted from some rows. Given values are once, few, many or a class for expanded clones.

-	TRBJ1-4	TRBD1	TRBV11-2	CASSFYRGLVYEKLFF	TGTGCCAGCAGCTTCTACAGGGGGCTTGTGTATGAAAAACTGTTTTTT
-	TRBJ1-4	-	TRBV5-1	CASSGKSGGNEKLFF	TGCGCCAGCAGCGGAAAATCGGGAGGGAATGAAAAACTGTTTTTT
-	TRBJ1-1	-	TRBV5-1	CASSLGSRTQNTEAFF	TGCGCCAGCAGCTTGGGTTCAAGGACACAAAACACTGAAGCTTTCTTT
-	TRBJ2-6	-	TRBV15	CATSTPKGGANVLTF	TGTGCCACCAGCACCCCTAAAGGGGGGGCCAACGTCCTGACTTTC
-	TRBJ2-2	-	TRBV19	CASSPRTDITGELFF	TGTGCCAGTAGTCCCCGGACAGATATCACCGGGGAGCTGTTTTTT
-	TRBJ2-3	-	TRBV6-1	CASSEAKPQTDTQYF	TGTGCCAGCAGTGAAGCGAAGCCTCAGACAGATACGCAGTATTTT
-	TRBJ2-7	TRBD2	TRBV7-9	CASSLATGGPLEQYF	TGTGCCAGCAGCTTAGCGACGGGAGGGCCTCTCGAGCAGTACTTC
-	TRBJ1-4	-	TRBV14	CASSQLQSATNEKLFF	TGTGCCAGCAGCCAGCTACAGTCGGCAACTAATGAAAAACTGTTTTTT
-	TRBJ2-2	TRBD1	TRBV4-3	CASSVRTGGNTGELFF	TGCGCCAGCAGCGTACGGACAGGGGGGAACACCGGGGAGCTGTTTTTT
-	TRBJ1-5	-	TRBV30	CAWSMADRQPQHF	TGTGCCTGGAGTATGGCAGATAGACAGCCCCAGCATTTT
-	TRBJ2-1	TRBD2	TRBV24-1	CATSLTSGGASEQFF	TGTGCCACCAGCTTGACTAGCGGGGGGGCCAGCGAGCAGTTCTTC
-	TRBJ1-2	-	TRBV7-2	CASSFYRDGYTF	TGTGCCAGCAGCTTTTATCGCGATGGCTACACCTTC
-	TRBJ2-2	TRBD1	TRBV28	CASSLGQGIGELFF	TGTGCCAGCAGTTTAGGACAGGGCATCGGGGAGCTGTTTTTT
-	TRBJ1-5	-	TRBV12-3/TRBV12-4	CASSLGINQPQHF	TGTGCCAGCAGTTTGGGTATCAATCAGCCCCAGCATTTT
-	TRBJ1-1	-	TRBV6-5	CASSYSIGGGTEAFF	TGTGCCAGCAGTTACTCGATTGGTGGGGGCACTGAAGCTTTCTTT
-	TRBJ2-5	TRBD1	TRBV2	CASSDYRRTGVMETQYF	TGTGCCAGCAGTGATTATAGGAGGACAGGGGTGATGGAGACCCAGTACTTC
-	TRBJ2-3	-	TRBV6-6	CASSWRGSLTDTQYF	TGTGCCAGCAGTTGGAGGGGGAGTTTAACAGATACGCAGTATTTT
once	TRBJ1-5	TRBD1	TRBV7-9	CASSFDRGNQPQHF	TGTGCCAGCAGCTTCGACAGGGGCAATCAGCCCCAGCATTTT
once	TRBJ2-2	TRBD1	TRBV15	CATSTPGQKSTGELFF	TGTGCCACCAGCACACCGGGACAGAAAAGTACCGGGGAGCTGTTTTTT
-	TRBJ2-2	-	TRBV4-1	CASSQVTVNTGELFF	TGCGCCAGCAGCCAAGTGACCGTTAACACCGGGGAGCTGTTTTTT
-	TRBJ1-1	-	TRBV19	CASSTRAARTEAFF	TGTGCCAGTAGTACACGGGCCGCGAGGACTGAAGCTTTCTTT
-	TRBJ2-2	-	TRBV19	CASSIVGVAGELFF	TGTGCCAGTAGTATAGTCGGGGTTGCCGGGGAGCTGTTTTTT
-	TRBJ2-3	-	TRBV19	CASSKGMITQYF	TGTGCCAGTAGTAAGGGAATGATTACGCAGTATTTT
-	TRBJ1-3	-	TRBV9	CASSPGGGNTIYF	TGTGCCAGCAGCCCCGGGGGGGGAAACACCATATATTTT
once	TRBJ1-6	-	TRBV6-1	CASSEATSNNSPLHF	TGTGCCAGCAGTGAGGCGACATCTAATAATTCACCCCTCCACTTT
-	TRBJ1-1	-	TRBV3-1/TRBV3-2	CASRGAEAFF	TGTGCCAGCAGGGGAGCTGAAGCTTTCTTT
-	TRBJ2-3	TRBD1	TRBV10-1	CASSEFGGQNTDTQYF	TGCGCCAGCAGTGAGTTTGGGGGACAGAACACAGATACGCAGTATTTT
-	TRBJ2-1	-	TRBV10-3	CATHHGDSSYNEQFF	TGTGCCACCCATCATGGGGATAGCTCCTACAATGAGCAGTTCTTC
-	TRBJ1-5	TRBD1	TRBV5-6	CASSRGQGVRSNQPQHF	TGTGCCAGCAGCCGCGGACAGGGTGTAAGGAGCAATCAGCCCCAGCATTTT
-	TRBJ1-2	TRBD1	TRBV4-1	CASSPGQGPNYGYTF	TGCGCCAGCAGCCCGGGACAGGGACCTAACTATGGCTACACCTTC
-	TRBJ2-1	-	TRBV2	CARSKGSSYNEQFF	TGTGCCCGCTCCAAGGGTTCCTCCTACAATGAGCAGTTCTTC
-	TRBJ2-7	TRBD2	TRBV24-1	CATSVGGTSASEQYF	TGTGCCACCAGTGTAGGTGGGACTAGCGCCTCCGAGCAGTACTTC
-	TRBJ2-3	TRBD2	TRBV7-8	CASSLEYSGRGTDTQYF	TGTGCCAGCAGCTTAGAATATAGCGGGAGGGGCACAGATACGCAGTATTTT
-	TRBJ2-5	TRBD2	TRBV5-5	CASHITPSGRGEETQYF	TGTGCCAGCCACATCACCCCTAGCGGGAGGGGGGAAGAGACCCAGTACTTC
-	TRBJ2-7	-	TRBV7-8	CASSFGKAYEQYF	TGTGCCAGCAGCTTCGGAAAGGCCTACGAGCAGTACTTC
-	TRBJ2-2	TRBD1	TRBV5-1	CASSGTGGGTGELFF	TGCGCCAGCAGCGGGACAGGGGGCGGCACCGGGGAGCTGTTTTTT
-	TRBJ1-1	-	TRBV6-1	CASSEAGRFTKAFF	TGTGCCAGCAGTGAAGCGGGCAGGTTCACGAAAGCTTTCTTT
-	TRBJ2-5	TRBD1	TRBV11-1	CASSSGQGAIETQYF	TGTGCCAGCAGCTCGGGACAGGGGGCTATAGAGACCCAGTACTTC
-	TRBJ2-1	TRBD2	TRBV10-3	CAISESGAGSSYNEQFF	TGTGCCATCAGTGAGTCTGGAGCGGGGAGCTCCTACAATGAGCAGTTCTTC
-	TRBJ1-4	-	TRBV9	CASSPYGRRATNEKLFF	TGTGCCAGCAGCCCTTACGGCAGGCGTGCAACTAATGAAAAACTGTTTTTT
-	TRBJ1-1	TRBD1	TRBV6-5	CASSYRGGTEAFF	TGTGCCAGCAGCTACAGGGGGGGCACTGAAGCTTTCTTT
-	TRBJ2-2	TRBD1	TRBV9	CASSLSTGTAFRHTGELFF	TGTGCCAGCAGCTTATCGACCGGGACAGCATTTCGACACACCGGGGAGCTGTTTTTT
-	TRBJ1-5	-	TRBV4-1	CASSQDAGVSNQPQHF	TGCGCCAGCAGCCAAGATGCAGGAGTCAGCAATCAGCCCCAGCATTTT
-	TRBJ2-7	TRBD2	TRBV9	CASSGGLAGTYEQYF	TGTGCCAGCAGCGGGGGACTAGCGGGGACCTACGAGCAGTACTTC
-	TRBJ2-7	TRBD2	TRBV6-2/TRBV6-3	CASSYPPGLASYEQYF	TGTGCCAGCAGTTACCCACCGGGACTAGCTTCCTACGAGCAGTACTTC
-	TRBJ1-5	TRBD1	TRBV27	CASSNRGGQPQHF	TGTGCCAGCAGTAACAGGGGGGGTCAGCCCCAGCATTTT
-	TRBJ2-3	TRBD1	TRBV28	CASSSAGGRDTQYF	TGTGCCAGCAGTTCCGCAGGGGGAAGGGATACGCAGTATTTT
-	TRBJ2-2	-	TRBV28	CASRLRTAANTGELFF	TGTGCCAGCAGACTTCGGACGGCCGCGAACACCGGGGAGCTGTTTTTT
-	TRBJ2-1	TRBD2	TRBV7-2	CASSLYGPSGSKYNEQFF	TGTGCCAGCAGCTTATACGGCCCTAGCGGGAGTAAATACAATGAGCAGTTCTTC
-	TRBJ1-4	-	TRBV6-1	CASSDKGYEKLFF	TGTGCCAGCAGTGACAAGGGGTATGAAAAACTGTTTTTT
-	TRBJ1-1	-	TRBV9	CASSVNVRTEAFF	TGTGCCAGCAGCGTAAATGTGAGGACTGAAGCTTTCTTT
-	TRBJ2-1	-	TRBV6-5	CASSKENLNEQFF	TGTGCCAGCAGCAAGGAGAACCTCAATGAGCAGTTCTTC
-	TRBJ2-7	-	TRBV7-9	CASSLVLSLGAYEQYF	TGTGCCAGCAGCTTAGTCCTATCGCTAGGGGCCTACGAGCAGTACTTC
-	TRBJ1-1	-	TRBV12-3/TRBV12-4	CASSLRGATEAFF	TGTGCCAGCAGTTTACGGGGTGCGACTGAAGCTTTCTTT
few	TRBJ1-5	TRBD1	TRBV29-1	CSAGQANQPQHF	TGCAGCGCGGGACAGGCCAATCAGCCCCAGCATTTT
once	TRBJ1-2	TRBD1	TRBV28	CASSGTAGVLGYTF	TGTGCCAGCAGCGGGACAGCAGGGGTATTGGGCTACACCTTC
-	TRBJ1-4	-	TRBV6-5	CASSYRPRGANEKLFF	TGTGCCAGCAGTTACCGCCCCCGGGGGGCTAATGAAAAACTGTTTTTT
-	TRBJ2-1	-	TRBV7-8	CASSLDRGRNNEQFF	TGTGCCAGCAGCTTAGATCGCGGCAGGAACAATGAGCAGTTCTTC
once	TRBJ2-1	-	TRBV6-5	CASSPGRPSYNEQFF	TGTGCCAGCAGCCCGGGGCGCCCCTCCTACAATGAGCAGTTCTTC
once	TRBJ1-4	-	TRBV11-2	CASSLGFRDQGQNEKLFF	TGTGCCAGCAGCTTGGGGTTCCGGGACCAGGGCCAAAATGAAAAACTGTTTTTT